This entry lists 7 T cell receptor beta chains sequenced from one sample in a study of molecular identifiers for immune sequencing clone quantification. Each CDR3 protein is one row after TCRdb ran MiXCR on the PCR reads. The profile covers 60,000 to 80,000 distinct CDR3 sequences, with approximately 17% appearing a single time and roughly 1.5% taken by the ten largest. Sequencing input: naive CD8+ T cells from blood, with Jurkat cell RNA spiked in. Subset denoted: FACS-sorted CD8+CD4-CCR7+CD45RA+ naive T cells. The receptors stem from a human donor in good health. Some libraries in this study had Jurkat cell RNA spiked in.

This clonotype was counted many times. This chain links TRBV20-1 with TRBJ2-7; D gene unclear. There are 14 residues in the CDR3. In germline, CDR1 is DFQATT, CDR2 SNEGSKA (reference sequence). V lost 0 bases and J 4 bases, leaving 13 bases between the germline ends. The CDR3 here is CSARDTLREYEQYF. DNA for the CDR3: TGCAGTGCTAGAGACACCCTTAGGGAATACGAGCAGTACTTC.

In this sample, this clonotype turned up many times. A read error may account for a junction end that differs from germline. The V call is TRBV20-1, the J call TRBJ1-4; D unresolved. Germline V gene lookup returns CDR1 DFQATT and CDR2 SNEGSKA (reference sequence). This CDR3 contains 15 residues. CDR3: CSVRDLAGENEKLFF. The CDR3 nucleotides read TGCAGTGTTAGAGATCTAGCGGGCGAAAATGAAAAACTGTTTTTT.

This clonotype occurred many times. The rearrangement uses TRBV28 and TRBJ2-7; D is perhaps TRBD1 or TRBD2 (5 bases each). The V end lost 3 bases, the J end lost 3 bases, and 12 bases lay between the germline ends. Germline V gene sequence: CDR1 MDHEN, CDR2 SYDVKM. There are 14 residues in the CDR3. The CDR3: CASSLGRHLYEQYF. Here the CDR3 DNA reads TGTGCCAGCAGTTTGGGACGGCACCTCTACGAGCAGTACTTC.

This clonotype was recorded at least ten times. This sequence joins TRBV29-1 and TRBJ2-1; D not certain. V was clipped by 5 bases and J by 5 bases, with 7 bases between them. The CDR3 is 11 amino acids. The germline V gene encodes CDR1 SQVTM and CDR2 ANQGSEA. The CDR3 is CSVLRNNEQFF. The CDR3 DNA is TGCAGCGTTCTAAGGAACAATGAGCAGTTCTTC.

Regarding this clonotype: This may arise from a read error, as a much more abundant clone is one base away. The genes are TRBV12-3 or TRBV12-4 and TRBJ2-5; perhaps D is TRBD1 or TRBD2 (5 bases each). The CDR3 is made up of 17 amino acids. V lost 4 bases and J 4 bases, leaving 22 bases between the germline ends. CDR3 sequence: CASSSYYGELTGETQYF. CDR3 coding DNA: TGTGCCAGCAGTTCCTACTACGGGGAGCTTACAGGAGAGACCCAGTACTTC.

This clonotype was counted at least ten times. V and J are TRBV7-6 and TRBJ1-5; the D gene is possibly TRBD1 (5 bases). With 1 base removed from V and 7 bases from J, the gap between germline ends came to 14 bases. This CDR3 is 15 amino acids long. Germline assignment: CDR1 SGHVS and CDR2 FNYEAQ. The CDR3 DNA reads TGTGCCAGCAGCTTAGGGGCCCGGGGGTACCAGCCCCAGCATTTT. This codes for CASSLGARGYQPQHF.

The chain links TRBV28 to TRBJ2-1; TRBD2 agrees at 9 bases. Trimming at V came to 7 bases and at J to 10 bases, leaving 8 bases not matched to a gene. Germline V CDR1 and CDR2: MDHEN, SYDVKM. The CDR3 sequence is 13 residues long. CDR3 loop: CASTAGGLNEQFF. The CDR3 nucleotides read TGTGCCAGCACGGCGGGAGGGCTTAACGAGCAGTTCTTC.